A single sample is the source of the 8 T cell receptor beta chains below, sequenced in a study. Treg sorting used a CD4+CD25+CD127-/low gate. MiXCR, applied by TCRdb to the 5' RACE reads, yields one record per CDR3 protein. The table has tens of thousands of distinct CDR3 sequences, roughly 28% seen once. Sequencing was performed on tumor-infiltrating Tregs sorted from the breast tumor. The receptors were sampled from a female donor with breast cancer.

The chain uses TRBV4-1 and TRBJ2-1, with 8 bases that match TRBD2. The CDR3 loop spans 13 amino acids. Germline V gene data show CDR1 as MGHRA and CDR2 as YSYEKL. Germline trimming cut 9 bases from V and 7 bases from J; bases unmatched to any gene: 8. CDR3 DNA: TGCGCCAGATGTAGCGGGACGGATAATGAGCAGTTCTTC. It codes for CARCSGTDNEQFF.

This clonotype occurred a few times. The chain uses TRBV4-1 and TRBJ2-7; weak D call: TRBD2 (6 bases). V lost 0 bases to trimming and J lost 0 bases, with 15 bases between them. Germline values: CDR1 MGHRA, CDR2 YSYEKL. The CDR3 has 17 amino acids. The CDR3 sequence: CASSQDNTGGSSYEQYF. CDR3 nucleotide sequence: TGCGCCAGCAGCCAAGACAATACCGGGGGAAGCTCCTACGAGCAGTACTTC.

This clonotype was picked up a small number of times. The V and J genes are TRBV15 and TRBJ2-1, with TRBD1 matching 7 bases. Germline CDR1 reads LNHNV; CDR2 reads YYDKDF (reference sequence). CDR3 length: 16 amino acids. The junction had 6 bases not matched to a gene; V was cut back by 0 bases and J by 4 bases. As DNA, the CDR3 is TGTGCCACCAGCAGAGATATTAGGGGGCGTTACAATGAGCAGTTCTTC. It encodes CATSRDIRGRYNEQFF.

The sample holds many counts of this clonotype. The rearrangement uses TRBV5-5 and TRBJ2-1, with a weak D call TRBD1 (6 bases). The V end lost 5 bases, the J end lost 6 bases, and 12 bases lay between the germline ends. This CDR3 is built from 13 residues. Germline V CDR1 and CDR2: SGHKS, YYEKEE (reference sequence). The CDR3 DNA follows: TGTGCCAGCAGATCCGACAGGCTCAATGAGCAGTTCTTC. Translation gives CASRSDRLNEQFF.

In its sample, this clonotype was seen a few times. The CDR3 nucleotides are TGTGCCAGCAGTGGTCTAGCCGGGACAGCTAGGAATGGCTACACCTTC. Residues: CASSGLAGTARNGYTF. V gene TRBV6-1 combines with J gene TRBJ1-2; TRBD1 agrees at 7 bases. This CDR3 is built from 16 residues. Germline V gives CDR1 MNHNS, CDR2 SASEGT. After removal of 4 bases from V and 6 bases from J, the junction contained 14 bases not matched to a gene.

This clonotype appeared many times. This chain links TRBV20-1 with TRBJ2-7; D is ambiguous. The CDR3 length is 14 residues. Germline V gives CDR1 DFQATT, CDR2 SNEGSKA (reference sequence). V was cut by 5 bases and J by 4 bases, with 18 bases left in between. This chain's CDR3 is CSAAQSSLLYEQYF. The CDR3 DNA reads TGCAGTGCTGCCCAATCCTCCCTTTTGTACGAGCAGTACTTC.

V gene TRBV4-1 combines with J gene TRBJ1-4, with 10 positions matching TRBD1. The CDR3 runs to 14 residues. The V segment lost 4 bases and the J segment 7 bases; nucleotides outside the gene matches: 3. The V gene's germline CDR1 is MGHRA and CDR2 YSYEKL. The CDR3 region is CASSRDRGREKLFF. The CDR3 region has the DNA TGCGCCAGCAGCCGAGACAGGGGGCGTGAAAAACTGTTTTTT.

This clonotype has ten or more counts. The CDR3 nucleotides are TGCAGCGTTGCTGAGAACACCGGGGAGCTGTTTTTT. Translated: CSVAENTGELFF. This chain uses TRBV29-1 with TRBJ2-2; no reliable D call. CDR3 length: 12 amino acids. Per germline, CDR1 SQVTM and CDR2 ANQGSEA. Trimming cost V 4 bases and J 1 base, with 4 bases left between them.